A single sample is the source of the 29 T cell receptor beta chains below, sequenced in a study of post-analysis software for immune sequencing data (dated by TCRdb to 2015 to 2017). Their target antigens are unknown. Results and caveats for the whole study, not just this receptor: Patients showed significantly higher frequencies than controls for roughly five TRBV segments, among them TRBV5-6, TRBV5-1 and TRBV20-1.

Library preparation was by PCR. The instrument was an Illumina HiSeq 2500. Unique molecular identifiers were incorporated into TCR beta cDNA libraries to reduce PCR and sequencing biases. TCRdb reworked the public reads: Q25 trimming with fastp, MiXCR clone assembly, productive beta chains retained. CDR3 protein duplicates are merged, each entry listing the most common genes and DNA. In all, the sample holds roughly 800,000 distinct CDR3 sequences, and roughly 27% of those were seen once. The ten largest clones capture roughly 0.54% of the sample. Sequenced: blood. Receptors were obtained from a girl under 18 with multiple sclerosis.

This clonotype was seen many times. The junction shows a germline mismatch at one end, possibly a read error. This chain connects TRBV4-3 to TRBJ2-7; no clear D. This CDR3 region has 13 residues. Per germline, CDR1 LGHNA and CDR2 YSLEER. CDR3 sequence reads: CASSQGPSYEQYF. The DNA of the CDR3 is TGCGCCAGCAGTCAAGGACCTTCCTACGAGCAGTACTTC.

In this sample, this clonotype turned up a few times. V is TRBV5-6 and J is TRBJ1-2; D might be TRBD1 (5 bases). The CDR3 covers 15 residues. Germline V gene sequence: CDR1 SGHDT, CDR2 YYEEEE. Trimming took 0 bases from V and 5 from J, leaving 14 bases between them. The CDR3 loop reads CASSLELRAEYGYTF. The CDR3 coding sequence is TGTGCCAGCAGCTTGGAGCTCAGGGCAGAGTATGGCTACACCTTC.

This chain links TRBV12-3 or TRBV12-4 with TRBJ2-1, with TRBD2 as a possible D gene (6 bases). V gave up 5 bases and J gave up 7 bases, with 21 bases separating them. The CDR3 totals 16 residues. CDR3 loop: CASSPLLSGEGNEQFF. CDR3 sequence (DNA): TGTGCCAGCAGTCCCTTACTATCGGGAGAAGGGAATGAGCAGTTCTTC.

V and J are TRBV7-2 and TRBJ1-4, with D hard to call. CDR1 is SGHTA and CDR2 is FQGNSA in the germline V gene. Trimming cost V 1 base and J 6 bases, with 9 bases left between them. The CDR3 runs 14 residues. CDR3 sequence (DNA): TGTGCCAGCAGCTTAGAAGTTGGGGATGAAAAACTGTTTTTT. Translated: CASSLEVGDEKLFF.

V is TRBV6-5 and J is TRBJ1-6; maybe TRBD1 (5 bases). Germline V gene sequence: CDR1 MNHEY, CDR2 SVGAGI. The CDR3 has 15 amino acids. Trimming removed 6 bases from V and 7 bases from J, with 16 bases in between. The CDR3 DNA reads as TGTGCCAGCAGGATGACACGGCAGGGAAATTCACCCCTCCACTTT. Its protein is CASRMTRQGNSPLHF.

V is TRBV4-3 and J is TRBJ1-1; D remains unclear. Germline loops: CDR1 LGHNA, CDR2 YSLEER. This CDR3 is 15 amino acids long. Trimming took off 0 bases at V and 1 base at J, with 9 bases between the two ends. Written as DNA, the CDR3 is TGCGCCAGCAGCCAAGAGCGGGTGGCGAACACTGAAGCTTTCTTT. This codes for CASSQERVANTEAFF.

The chain carries TRBV6-6 and TRBJ2-4; TRBD2 is a possible D gene (5 bases). The DNA end lines up better with TRBJ2-7; the J call may be wrong. This CDR3 spans 14 amino acids. Germline V CDR1 and CDR2: MNHNY, SVGAGI (reference sequence). In DNA form, the CDR3 reads TGTGCCAGCAGTTACGTCGGGGTTTCCCACGAGCAGTACTTC. Its translation: CASSYVGVSHEQYF.

This chain connects TRBV3-1 to TRBJ2-2; 13 nucleotides line up with TRBD2. This CDR3 contains 19 residues. CDR1 LGHDT and CDR2 YNNKEL come from the germline V gene (reference sequence). The V segment lost 4 bases and the J segment 5 bases; nucleotides outside the gene matches: 13. The CDR3 here is CASSRRWTSGSSGTGELFF. CDR3 bases: TGTGCCAGCAGCCGAAGATGGACTAGCGGGAGTAGTGGGACCGGGGAGCTGTTTTTT.

With regard to this clonotype: One end of the junction does not line up with germline, which may come from a read error. The chain couples TRBV2 to TRBJ2-3, with TRBD1 matching 8 bases. Germline V gene lookup returns CDR1 SNHLY and CDR2 FYNNEI. This CDR3 spans 16 amino acids. The CDR3 protein is CASIRDRLPSTGTQYF. CDR3 bases: TGTGCCAGCATCCGGGACAGGCTTCCTTCCACAGGTACGCAGTATTTT.

This chain uses TRBV7-2 with TRBJ1-1; D remains ambiguous. The CDR3 length is 14 residues. CDR1 is SGHTA, CDR2 FQGNSA, per germline. V dropped 2 bases and J dropped 2 bases, with 9 bases sitting between them. Here the CDR3 reads CASSLNPFNTEAFF. CDR3 DNA: TGTGCCAGCAGCTTAAATCCCTTCAACACTGAAGCTTTCTTT.

Regarding this clonotype: A read error may produce the germline difference seen at one junction end. This chain links TRBV2 with TRBJ2-5, with TRBD1 matching 8 bases. Germline V gene data show CDR1 as SNHLY and CDR2 as FYNNEI. This CDR3 region has 15 residues. The CDR3 DNA is TGTGCCAGCAGTGCCCGACAGGGGTACCAAGGGACCCAGTACTTC. Amino acids: CASSARQGYQGTQYF.

The V gene is TRBV7-2, the J gene TRBJ1-2, with D perhaps TRBD1 (6 bases). CDR3 length: 18 amino acids. Trimming took 0 bases from V and 4 from J, leaving 21 bases between them. CDR1 and CDR2 from the germline V gene are SGHTA and FQGNSA. CDR3 bases: TGTGCCAGCAGCTTAGCTTCCGGGGGCAGGACGACGTTCTATGGCTACACCTTC. Its translation: CASSLASGGRTTFYGYTF.

The V gene is TRBV29-1, the J gene TRBJ2-7; tentative D call: TRBD2 (5 bases). V was cut by 7 bases and J by 0 bases, with 16 bases left in between. Germline values: CDR1 SQVTM, CDR2 ANQGSEA. The CDR3 extends over 14 amino acids. The CDR3: CSAGMFGSSYEQYF. CDR3 bases: TGCAGCGCGGGGATGTTTGGGTCCTCCTACGAGCAGTACTTC.

The V call is TRBV11-2, the J call TRBJ1-2, with 8 bases that match TRBD1. Germline V CDR1 and CDR2: SGHAT, FQNNGV. With V trimmed by 7 bases and J by 4 bases, 2 bases remained unmatched. This CDR3 is built from 12 residues. CDR3 region: CASNTGGYGYTF. The DNA for the CDR3 is TGTGCCAGCAACACAGGGGGCTATGGCTACACCTTC.

This clonotype was seen more than once but under ten times. The chain is built from TRBV5-1 and TRBJ2-1; 7 bases are shared with TRBD1. V lost 5 bases and J lost 5; bases outside the gene matches: 7. The CDR3 is 14 amino acids. Germline V CDR1 and CDR2: SGHRS, YFSETQ. The CDR3 is CASSWQGVNNEQFF. CDR3 DNA: TGCGCCAGCAGTTGGCAGGGGGTTAACAATGAGCAGTTCTTC.

This clonotype was recorded a few times. The chain employs TRBV12-5 and TRBJ2-1; unclear D gene. V was cut by 6 bases and J by 4 bases, with 7 bases left in between. CDR1 and CDR2 (germline): LGHNT, FRNRAP. CDR3 length equals 12 residues. The DNA for the CDR3 is TGTGCTAGTGGAGACGTTTACAATGAGCAGTTCTTC. Protein sequence: CASGDVYNEQFF.

This chain joins TRBV7-8 and TRBJ2-3; D not certain. The V and J ends lost 5 bases and 1 base respectively, with 16 bases between them. This CDR3 spans 16 amino acids. Germline lookup yields CDR1 SGHVS and CDR2 FQNEAQ. The CDR3 coding sequence is TGTGCCAGCAGCCCCCCGGGCTGGTCGGGCACAGATACGCAGTATTTT. This translates into CASSPPGWSGTDTQYF.

The J gene is TRBJ2-5, the V gene TRBV5-1; D uncertain. Germline CDR1 SGHRS, CDR2 YFSETQ. V was clipped by 3 bases and J by 1 base, with 7 bases between them. The length of the CDR3 is 13 residues. Here the CDR3 reads CASSWSPQETQYF. The CDR3 nucleotides are TGCGCCAGCAGCTGGTCCCCCCAAGAGACCCAGTACTTC. The whole variable domain, remainder taken from reference TRBV5-1 and TRBJ2-5, is KAGVTQTPRYLIKTRGQQVTLSCSPISGHRSVSWYQQTPGQGLQFLFEYFSETQRNKGNFPGRFSGRQFSNSRSEMNVSTLELGDSALYLCASSWSPQETQYFGPGTRLLVL.

Many counts were recorded for this clonotype. V gene TRBV20-1 combines with J gene TRBJ2-5, with 8 positions matching TRBD1. Germline values: CDR1 DFQATT, CDR2 SNEGSKA (reference sequence). CDR3 length equals 13 residues. Trimming at V came to 2 bases and at J to 5 bases, leaving 4 bases not matched to a gene. The CDR3 DNA reads as TGCAGTGCTAGACAGGGGGCGCGGGAGACCCAGTACTTC. Amino acids: CSARQGARETQYF.

This clonotype has a single count. The rearrangement joins TRBV20-1 to TRBJ1-2, with TRBD1 matching 7 bases. The CDR3 extends over 15 amino acids. Germline lookup yields CDR1 DFQATT and CDR2 SNEGSKA (reference sequence). V dropped 0 bases and J dropped 8; count of bases not matched to a gene: 12. In DNA, the CDR3 is TGCAGTGCTAGAGACAGGGGGGGTCCTTTGAGGGGCTACACCTTC. It specifies CSARDRGGPLRGYTF.

The V gene is TRBV19, the J gene TRBJ2-5, with D maybe TRBD1 (6 bases). Germline V gene sequence: CDR1 LNHDA, CDR2 SQIVND (reference sequence). The CDR3 runs to 16 residues. Trimming stripped 2 bases from V and 4 bases from J, with 17 bases between. CDR3 nucleotides: TGTGCCAGTAGTATAAGTGGAGGACAGTTGGGAGAGACCCAGTACTTC. It encodes CASSISGGQLGETQYF.

The chain employs TRBV11-2 and TRBJ2-1; 9 bases fit TRBD2. Germline CDR1 SGHAT, CDR2 FQNNGV. This CDR3 spans 18 amino acids. V lost 1 base to trimming and J lost 4 bases; unmatched junction nucleotides: 11. The CDR3 here is CASSLARGRVSRYNEQFF. CDR3 in DNA: TGTGCCAGCAGCTTAGCTCGCGGGAGGGTCTCTAGGTACAATGAGCAGTTCTTC.

The V call is TRBV5-1, the J call TRBJ2-1; 16 bases agree with TRBD2. The V segment lost 2 bases and the J segment 2 bases; nucleotides outside the gene matches: 1. The CDR3 is 17 residues long. The germline CDR1 and CDR2 sequences are SGHRS and YFSETQ. CDR3 loop: CASSFGTSGRAYNEQFF. The CDR3 region has the DNA TGCGCCAGCAGCTTCGGGACTAGCGGGAGGGCCTACAATGAGCAGTTCTTC.

Worth noting for this clonotype: A much larger clonotype is one base distant, so this may be a read error. The V call is TRBV10-3, the J call TRBJ1-1; TRBD1 might be the D (5 bases). The CDR3 has 13 amino acids. Germline lookup yields CDR1 ENHRY and CDR2 SYGVKD. V was cut by 5 bases and J by 1 base, with 8 bases left in between. CDR3 residues: CAISSQGNTEAFF. CDR3 coding DNA: TGTGCCATCAGTTCCCAGGGGAACACTGAAGCTTTCTTT.

This clonotype occurred a few times. V is TRBV15 and J is TRBJ2-1; 9 nucleotides line up with TRBD1. The ends lost 2 bases at V and 7 bases at J; junction bases unmatched: 9. This CDR3 contains 16 residues. Germline V gene sequence: CDR1 LNHNV, CDR2 YYDKDF (reference sequence). The CDR3 DNA reads as TGTGCCACCAGCAGAACCAAGGGACAGGGATTAAATGAGCAGTTCTTC. This codes for CATSRTKGQGLNEQFF. The full variable domain, in which reference TRBV15 and TRBJ2-1 provide the parts outside the CDR3, is DAMVIQNPRYQVTQFGKPVTLSCSQTLNHNVMYWYQQKSSQAPKLLFHYYDKDFNNEADTPDNFQSRRPNTSFCFLDIRSPGLGDTAMYLCATSRTKGQGLNEQFFGPGTRLTVL.

This clonotype was seen a few times. This chain connects TRBV9 to TRBJ2-1, with TRBD2 matching 12 bases. The V gene end was trimmed by 4 bases and the J gene end by 10 bases; junction bases not matched to a gene: 12. This CDR3 is 16 amino acids long. Per germline, CDR1 SGDLS and CDR2 YYNGEE. CDR3 amino acids: CASSPRLAGVIGEQFF. In DNA, the CDR3 is TGTGCCAGCAGCCCCAGACTAGCGGGAGTCATAGGGGAGCAGTTCTTC.

The table lists this clonotype with a few counts. This chain uses TRBV5-1 with TRBJ2-1, with D tentatively TRBD2 (6 bases). The CDR3 sequence is 16 residues long. Germline lookup yields CDR1 SGHRS and CDR2 YFSETQ. Trimming left V 0 bases short and J 5 bases short, with 15 bases between. CDR3 sequence reads: CASSLVSGSYHNEQFF. The DNA for the CDR3 is TGCGCCAGCAGCTTGGTGTCCGGGAGCTACCACAATGAGCAGTTCTTC.

The sample holds a few counts of this clonotype. This chain joins TRBV5-1 and TRBJ2-5, with D hard to call. Between the trimmed V and J ends, which lost 0 bases and 5 bases, there was a span of 8 bases. CDR3 length: 13 residues. Germline V gene lookup returns CDR1 SGHRS and CDR2 YFSETQ. The CDR3 nucleotides are TGCGCCAGCAGCTTGGATGGTTTGGAGACCCAGTACTTC. Amino acid sequence: CASSLDGLETQYF.

This sequence joins TRBV20-1 and TRBJ2-4; 11 positions agree with TRBD1. The J call may be in error: the DNA end matches TRBJ2-7 better. CDR1 is DFQATT, CDR2 SNEGSKA, per germline (reference sequence). This CDR3 contains 15 residues. CDR3 amino acids: CSARVGQGASNEQYF. The CDR3 DNA follows: TGCAGTGCTAGAGTTGGACAGGGGGCTTCCAACGAGCAGTACTTC.